What follows are 24 T cell receptor beta chains derived from one specimen sequenced in a study of T cell responses to AZD1222 COVID-19 vaccine. Sequenced by immunoSEQ multiplex PCR; TCRdb stores in-frame clones only, minus some. The data contain 85,000 to 95,000 clones, 89% of them singletons. Here the sequenced sample was peripheral blood, taken 28 days after the second AZD1222 dose. All receptors derive from an adult who received the AZD1222 COVID-19 vaccine.

This chain links TRBV28 with TRBJ2-3; 8 nucleotides agree with TRBD2. Germline V lookup: CDR1 MDHEN, CDR2 SYDVKM. The CDR3 runs to 13 residues. Trimming took 8 bases from V and 4 from J; bases not matched to a gene: 5. CDR3 nucleotide sequence: TGTGCCAGCCATCGGGGGGGGGCAGATACGCAGTATTTT. Translating it yields CASHRGGADTQYF.

This clone was detected once. CDR3: CASSLALDGKLFF. CDR3 in DNA: TGTGCCAGCAGCTTGGCTCTCGACGGAAAACTGTTTTTT. This chain joins TRBV7-8 and TRBJ1-4; no reliable D call. Per germline, CDR1 SGHVS and CDR2 FQNEAQ. The length of the CDR3 is 13 residues. V lost 3 bases, J lost 10 bases, and 12 bases lay in between.

The chain is built from TRBV19 and TRBJ1-1; D is undetermined. Trimming cost V 3 bases and J 4 bases, with 18 bases left between them. The CDR3 contains 16 residues. CDR1 and CDR2 (germline): LNHDA, SQIVND (reference sequence). In nucleotides, the CDR3 is TGTGCCAGTAGTATCGACCCCTGGACGGGGTTCACTGAAGCTTTCTTT. This encodes CASSIDPWTGFTEAFF.

This chain links TRBV18 with TRBJ2-7; a weak D match, TRBD2 (5 bases). The CDR3 runs 14 residues. CDR1 is KGHSH and CDR2 is LQKENI in the germline V gene. V was shortened by 2 bases and J by 3 bases, with 11 bases between the two germline ends. CDR3 region: CASSPSTGYYEQYF. CDR3 nucleotide sequence: TGTGCCAGCTCACCAAGTACGGGGTACTACGAGCAGTACTTC. The variable domain in full, completed from reference TRBV18 and TRBJ2-7, reads NAGVMQNPRHLVRRRGQEARLRCSPMKGHSHVYWYRQLPEEGLKFMVYLQKENIIDESGMPKERFSAEFPKEGPSILRIQQVVRGDSAAYFCASSPSTGYYEQYFGPGTRLTVT.

The table lists this clone with a count of one. The rearrangement uses TRBV2 and TRBJ1-2; 8 nucleotides align to TRBD1. CDR1 is SNHLY and CDR2 is FYNNEI in the germline V gene. The CDR3 spans 16 residues. V was pared by 5 bases and J by 5 bases, with 13 bases of the junction left unmatched. This CDR3 reads CASSPSGTGTFYGYTF. The CDR3 coding sequence is TGTGCCAGCAGTCCTTCCGGGACAGGAACTTTTTATGGCTACACCTTC.

This clone was observed once. The chain joins TRBV5-1 to TRBJ2-7; TRBD1 agrees at 9 bases. CDR3 length: 16 amino acids. Germline V gene lookup returns CDR1 SGHRS and CDR2 YFSETQ. V gave up 4 bases and J gave up 0 bases; unmatched junction bases: 8. The CDR3 region has the DNA TGCGCCAGCAGCCTCACCCCGGGACAGGGCTCCTACGAGCAGTACTTC. This encodes CASSLTPGQGSYEQYF.

This CDR3 is CASMSQGELAGELFF. The CDR3, as DNA: TGTGCTAGTATGTCCCAGGGGGAGTTGGCCGGGGAGCTGTTTTTT. This sequence joins TRBV12-5 and TRBJ2-2; 7 bases are a match to TRBD1. The CDR3 has 15 residues. Unmatched junction bases numbered 12, after V lost 8 bases and J lost 6 bases. Germline CDR1 and CDR2: LGHNT and FRNRAP.

The chain combines TRBV5-4 with TRBJ2-6; D is unclear. CDR3 length: 16 residues. CDR1 and CDR2 from the germline V gene are SGHNT and YYREEE (reference sequence). V dropped 4 bases and J dropped 1 base, with 12 bases sitting between them. CDR3 sequence reads: CASSALYGSGANVLTF. The CDR3 region has the DNA TGTGCCAGCAGCGCCCTTTACGGGTCTGGGGCCAACGTCCTGACTTTC.

This clone was found once. The chain has TRBV27 and TRBJ2-7, with 8 bases aligning to TRBD2. The CDR3 consists of 16 residues. Germline CDR1 MNHEY, CDR2 SMNVEV (reference sequence). V trimming: 0 bases; J trimming: 2 bases; junction bases outside the gene matches: 6. The CDR3 DNA is TGTGCCAGCAGTTTATCAAGGGGGACTAGGGCCTACGAGCAGTACTTC. The encoded protein is CASSLSRGTRAYEQYF.

The chain employs TRBV5-1 and TRBJ1-1; TRBD1 matches at 10 bases. CDR1 and CDR2 (germline): SGHRS, YFSETQ. V lost 6 bases to trimming and J lost 4 bases; unmatched junction nucleotides: 9. The CDR3 sequence is 15 residues long. The CDR3 region has the DNA TGCGCCAGCACCTCTACGACAGGGGGCCTCACTGAAGCTTTCTTT. Protein sequence: CASTSTTGGLTEAFF.

This clone was picked up a small number of times. The CDR3 loop reads CSASKPVYNSPLHF. The CDR3, as DNA: TGCAGTGCTAGTAAGCCGGTCTATAATTCACCCCTCCACTTT. V usage is TRBV20-1 and J usage is TRBJ1-6; D gene ambiguous. V was pared by 3 bases and J by 3 bases, with 9 bases between. The CDR3 totals 14 residues. Germline CDR1 and CDR2: DFQATT and SNEGSKA (reference sequence).

Concerning this clone itself: The junction differs from germline at one of its ends, possibly a read error. The V and J genes are TRBV2 and TRBJ2-3; maybe TRBD2 (5 bases). The germline CDR1 and CDR2 sequences are SNHLY and FYNNEI. This CDR3 is built from 11 residues. Written as DNA, the CDR3 is TGTGCCGGCAGAGGGCACCGGACGCAGTATTTT. This sequence encodes CAGRGHRTQYF.

This clone was found a few times. The rearrangement links TRBV30 to TRBJ1-4; D unresolved. The V end lost 5 bases, the J end lost 8 bases, and 21 bases lay between the germline ends. The CDR3 is made up of 15 amino acids. Germline V CDR1 and CDR2: GTSNPN, SVGIG (reference sequence). The CDR3 DNA follows: TGTGCCTGGCAACCGGTCGGAGAGCCTGCCGAAAAACTGTTTTTT. This codes for CAWQPVGEPAEKLFF.

The sample holds one count of this clone. The chain is built from TRBV24-1 and TRBJ1-2, with a weak D call TRBD1 (6 bases). V was clipped by 10 bases and J by 6 bases, with 17 bases between them. Germline CDR1 reads KGHDR; CDR2 reads SFDVKD. The CDR3 has 13 amino acids. CDR3 coding DNA: TGTGCCACGACTAAGGACAGAGGCCATGGCTACACCTTC. This encodes CATTKDRGHGYTF.

The chain combines TRBV6-5 with TRBJ2-7, with TRBD1 identical over 8 bases. V gave up 8 bases and J gave up 4 bases; unmatched junction bases: 7. The germline gives CDR1 MNHEY, CDR2 SVGAGI. This CDR3 has 13 residues. The CDR3 spells CASRQGWTYEQYF. In DNA, the CDR3 is TGTGCCAGCCGACAGGGGTGGACGTACGAGCAGTACTTC.

The V gene is TRBV4-2, the J gene TRBJ2-5, with a tentative D call TRBD2 (6 bases). This CDR3 has 16 residues. Germline V gene lookup returns CDR1 LGHNA and CDR2 YNFKEQ. Trimming took off 0 bases at V and 4 bases at J, with 15 bases between the two ends. The CDR3 coding sequence is TGTGCCAGCAGCCAAGATTATGGCGGGGCCGGAGAGACCCAGTACTTC. Translation: CASSQDYGGAGETQYF.

The chain combines TRBV7-9 with TRBJ1-2; the D gene is possibly TRBD1 (6 bases). The V gene's germline CDR1 is SEHNR and CDR2 FQNEAQ (reference sequence). The germline V and J ends were trimmed by 5 bases and 8 bases, with 12 bases remaining between them. This CDR3 comprises 12 residues. The CDR3 DNA sequence: TGTGCCAGCAGCCATACAGGGACCGGCTACACCTTC. As protein: CASSHTGTGYTF. The complete variable domain, with remaining parts taken from reference TRBV7-9 and TRBJ1-2, reads DTGVSQNPRHKITKRGQNVTFRCDPISEHNRLYWYRQTLGQGPEFLTYFQNEAQLEKSRLLSDRFSAERPKGSFSTLEIQRTEQGDSAMYLCASSHTGTGYTFGSGTRLTVV.

The chain uses TRBV6-2 or TRBV6-3 and TRBJ2-1; D remains ambiguous. Trimming removed 5 bases at V and 8 bases at J, with 19 bases between. Germline V gives CDR1 MNHEY, CDR2 SVGEGT. This CDR3 region has 15 residues. The CDR3 sequence: CASSRPLGKVDEQFF. The CDR3 region has the DNA TGTGCCAGCAGTCGACCACTGGGGAAGGTAGATGAGCAGTTCTTC.

The CDR3 reads CASSRQELYGYTF. The CDR3 nucleotides read TGTGCCAGCAGTAGACAGGAGCTCTATGGCTACACCTTC. The chain employs TRBV7-9 and TRBJ1-2; D might be TRBD1 (6 bases). The CDR3 sequence is 13 residues long. CDR1 is SEHNR, CDR2 FQNEAQ, per germline (reference sequence). Trimming shortened V by 6 bases and J by 4 bases, and 12 bases separated the two germline ends. The whole variable domain, remainder taken from reference TRBV7-9 and TRBJ1-2, is DTGVSQNPRHKITKRGQNVTFRCDPISEHNRLYWYRQTLGQGPEFLTYFQNEAQLEKSRLLSDRFSAERPKGSFSTLEIQRTEQGDSAMYLCASSRQELYGYTFGSGTRLTVV.

The gene calls are TRBV4-2 and TRBJ1-5; D possibly corresponds to TRBD1 (5 bases). The CDR3 totals 16 residues. The V gene lost 2 bases and the J gene lost 0 bases, with 11 bases spanning the gap. Germline V gene sequence: CDR1 LGHNA, CDR2 YNFKEQ. The chain's CDR3 is CASSQYLRDSNQPQHF. For the CDR3, the DNA is TGTGCCAGCAGCCAATACCTCAGGGATAGCAATCAGCCCCAGCATTTT.

This clone was seen a few times. V gene TRBV5-1 combines with J gene TRBJ2-2, with TRBD1 identical over 11 bases. Germline V gene lookup returns CDR1 SGHRS and CDR2 YFSETQ. The CDR3 spans 15 residues. V trimming: 2 bases; J trimming: 5 bases; junction bases outside the gene matches: 2. CDR3: CASSFGTGGTGELFF. The CDR3 DNA reads TGCGCCAGCAGCTTTGGGACAGGGGGAACCGGGGAGCTGTTTTTT.

V is TRBV27 and J is TRBJ2-6; maybe TRBD1 (6 bases). V shed 6 bases and J shed 0 bases, with 24 bases lying between them. Per germline, CDR1 MNHEY and CDR2 SMNVEV (reference sequence). This CDR3 region has 20 residues. This CDR3 is CASSPIELDRISSGANVLTF. As DNA, the CDR3 is TGTGCCAGCAGCCCGATAGAACTGGACAGAATTAGCTCTGGGGCCAACGTCCTGACTTTC.

This chain uses TRBV5-1 with TRBJ1-1; D uncertain. Germline V CDR1 and CDR2: SGHRS, YFSETQ. The CDR3 is 16 amino acids. V lost 2 bases, J lost 0 bases, and 14 bases lay in between. The CDR3 DNA reads TGCGCCAGCAGCTTTCTGGGAGGCCCCATGAACACTGAAGCTTTCTTT. Its protein product is CASSFLGGPMNTEAFF.

The chain couples TRBV14 to TRBJ2-7, with D unclear. Germline V gene sequence: CDR1 SGHDN, CDR2 FVKESK. This CDR3 is built from 14 residues. Trimming cost V 2 bases and J 1 base, with 9 bases left between them. CDR3: CASSQWTESYEQYF. The DNA of the CDR3 is TGTGCCAGCAGCCAATGGACGGAGTCCTACGAGCAGTACTTC.